Given below is one T cell receptor (beta chain) in context. The repertoire was sequenced with immunoSEQ multiplex PCR; TCRdb's copy has only in-frame clones and lacks some. Among 53,000 or so clones listed, under 95% were seen once. The data originate from a study of T cell changes during pregnancy in multiple sclerosis. CDR1 and CDR2 (germline): SGHTA, FQGNSA. This CDR3 comprises 15 residues. Trimming took 1 base from V and 8 from J, leaving 17 bases between them. The sample in question was CD4+ T cells from peripheral blood mononuclear cells, obtained in the second trimester of pregnancy. This chain connects TRBV7-2 to TRBJ1-2; maybe TRBD1 (6 bases). This TCR came from a female donor with multiple sclerosis, enrolled in a pregnancy study. CDR3 loop: CASSLGAGESKGYTF. The CDR3 nucleotides are TGTGCCAGCAGCTTAGGGGCAGGGGAATCTAAGGGCTACACCTTC. The full variable domain, with the rest looked up from reference TRBV7-2 and TRBJ1-2, is GAGVSQSPSNKVTEKGKDVELRCDPISGHTALYWYRQSLGQGLEFLIYFQGNSAPDKSGLPSDRFSAERTGGSVSTLTIQRTQQEDSAVYLCASSLGAGESKGYTFGSGTRLTVV.